What follows describes a single T cell receptor (beta chain). This receptor's antigen is unknown. The input lacks base qualities; no much larger clone sits a single base away. The data stem from a study of Graves' ophthalmopathy and Graves' hyperthyroidism (dated by TCRdb to the late 2010s). A note on the overall study: Peripheral blood was collected at initial diagnosis, before any treatment. In total, approximately 140 blood samples were TCR-sequenced: under 45 ophthalmopathy, under 85 hyperthyroidism and some 17 hyperthyroidism-to-ophthalmopathy patients. The independent validation cohort included approximately 19 hyperthyroidism patients plus 17 patients who later progressed from hyperthyroidism to ophthalmopathy. After sampling, hyperthyroidism patients received methimazole starting at 30 mg daily, and ophthalmopathy patients received high-dose intravenous methylprednisolone. To explore V-J signatures that distinguish ophthalmopathy from hyperthyroidism, a discovery set of 100 patients was enrolled, made up of under 50 with ophthalmopathy and fewer than 60 with stable hyperthyroidism. In five or six hyperthyroidism patients, the T-cell repertoires found in thyroid tissue were compared with those found in blood. TCR beta repertoire signatures were used to distinguish Graves' ophthalmopathy from Graves' hyperthyroidism and to predict progression to ophthalmopathy.

TCR beta CDR3 regions were amplified from RNA transcripts for repertoire sequencing. A first-round RT-PCR used HTBI primers with the Qiagen OneStep RT-PCR kit, followed by a second-round multiplex PCR, size selection and purification. Sequencing of the libraries was carried out on an Illumina HiSeq2000 in paired-end mode with 100 bp reads. From the authors' description of their analysis: SOAPnuke was used for read processing, and reads with adapters, uncalled bases, a mean Phred below 15, or no exact constant-primer or identifier match were discarded. High-quality paired reads were merged with COPE v1.2.5. Unique nucleotide sequences were defined as clonotypes and aligned to IMGT TRB V, D and J references using MiTCR v1.1. The analysis was limited to V-J combinations with a frequency above 0.0001, which together covered over 99% of the repertoires. For each V-J combination, a TCR clonal expansion and chaos score was defined as F50 clonal expansion divided by the chaos observed in the TCRdist matrix. Welch's t-statistics and random forest were used to narrow the features down to 13 V-J combinations, which were then fed into a naive Bayes classifier. The Morisita-Horn index was used to measure how similar the thyroid and blood repertoires were. TCRdb passed the public sequencing reads through fastp at Q25 and MiXCR, retaining productive beta sequences. A single entry per CDR3 protein holds the most common genes and DNA from its merged rows. The V and J calls follow TCRdb's processing rather than the paper's. A total of 200,000 to 300,000 distinct CDR3 sequences appear in this sample, 40% to 50% of them only once. Roughly 45% of the sample is taken by the ten largest.

Broad study findings and their caveats: In cross-validation, the 13-signature model distinguished ophthalmopathy from stable hyperthyroidism with about 90% sensitivity and about 84% specificity, and in the test set the corresponding values were approximately 80% and 68%. Most expanded thyroid clonotypes with a frequency above 0.001 also appeared in blood, which suggests that blood repertoires may reflect the immune response in the thyroid. No statistical method was used to set the sample size in advance, and the investigators knew which group each participant was assigned to. In validation, the model predicted ophthalmopathy progression with about 71% sensitivity and 72.22% specificity; 12 predicted patients were CT-confirmed with GO in a median of approximately 6.5 months.

Patients with ophthalmopathy had moderately to severely active disease, with a Clinical Activity Score of 3 or more, a NOSPECS grade of 4 or more, and a disease duration of less than 3 months. Patients with other autoimmune diseases, uncontrolled infections, pregnancy or lactation were excluded. Diagnosis was based on clinical symptoms, serum thyroxine, TRAb, thyroid ultrasound and orbital computed tomography. Ficoll-Paque density gradient centrifugation was used to isolate PBMCs from about 9 ml of fresh peripheral blood. Total RNA was extracted with Trizol reagent and quality-checked on an Agilent 2100 Bioanalyzer. CDR1 KGHDR and CDR2 SFDVKD are derived from the germline V gene. Measured from the cysteine to the phenylalanine, the CDR3 is 12 residues long. The only DNA kept is the CDR3, 36 bases in frame from the first base. Trimming takes 3 bases from V and 15 bases from J, and the germline ends sit 14 bases apart.

The sequenced sample was peripheral blood. The chain links TRBV24-1 with TRBJ2-1; the D gene assignment is ambiguous. The sequence came from an adult man with Graves' ophthalmopathy. The DNA sequence reads TGTGCCACCAGTGATGTCCGGCAAACGTGGTTCTTC. This yields the protein CATSDVRQTWFF.